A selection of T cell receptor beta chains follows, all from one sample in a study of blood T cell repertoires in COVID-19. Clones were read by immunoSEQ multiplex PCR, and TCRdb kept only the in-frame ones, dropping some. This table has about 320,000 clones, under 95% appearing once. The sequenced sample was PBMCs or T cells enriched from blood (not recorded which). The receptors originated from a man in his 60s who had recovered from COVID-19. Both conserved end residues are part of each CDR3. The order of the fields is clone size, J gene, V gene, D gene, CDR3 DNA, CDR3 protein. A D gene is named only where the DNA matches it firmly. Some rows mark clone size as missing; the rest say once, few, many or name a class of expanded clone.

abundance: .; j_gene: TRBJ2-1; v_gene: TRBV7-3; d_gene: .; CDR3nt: TGTGCCAGCAGTATCGAGGGCAATGAGCAGTTCTTC; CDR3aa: CASSIEGNEQFF
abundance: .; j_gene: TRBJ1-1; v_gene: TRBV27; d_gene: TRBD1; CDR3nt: TGTGCCAGCAGTCACGGGACAGAGAACACTGAAGCTTTCTTT; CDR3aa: CASSHGTENTEAFF
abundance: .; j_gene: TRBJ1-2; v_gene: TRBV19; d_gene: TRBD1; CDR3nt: TGTGCCAGTAGTAGGACAGGGAAAGGAGGCTACACCTTC; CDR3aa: CASSRTGKGGYTF
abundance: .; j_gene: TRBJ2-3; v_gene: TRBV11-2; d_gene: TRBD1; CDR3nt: TGTGCCAGCAGCCAAAGGACAGGCCTTAGCACAGATACGCAGTATTTT; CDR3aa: CASSQRTGLSTDTQYF
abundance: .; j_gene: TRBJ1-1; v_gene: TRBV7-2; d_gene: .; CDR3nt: TGTGCCAGCAGCTTAGGGACCGGACTCACTGAAGCTTTCTTT; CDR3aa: CASSLGTGLTEAFF
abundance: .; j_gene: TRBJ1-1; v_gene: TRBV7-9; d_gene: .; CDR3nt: TGTGCCAGCAGCTTAGTCAATAGTAACACTGAAGCTTTCTTT; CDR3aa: CASSLVNSNTEAFF
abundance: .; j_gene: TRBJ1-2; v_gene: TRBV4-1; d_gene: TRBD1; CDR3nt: TGCGCCAGCAGCCAAGACCTCGACCGGGACAGTCTCTATGGCTACACCTTC; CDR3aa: CASSQDLDRDSLYGYTF
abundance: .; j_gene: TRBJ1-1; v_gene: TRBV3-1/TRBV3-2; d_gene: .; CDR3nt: TGTGCCAGCAGCCGTCCTGGCGGTCCCCTGAACACTGAAGCTTTCTTT; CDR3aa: CASSRPGGPLNTEAFF
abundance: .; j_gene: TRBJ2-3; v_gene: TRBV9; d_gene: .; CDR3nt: TGTGCCAGCGGCCGGTTAGGGGAACCAGATACGCAGTATTTT; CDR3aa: CASGRLGEPDTQYF
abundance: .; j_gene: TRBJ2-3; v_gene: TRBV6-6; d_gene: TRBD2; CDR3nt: TGTGCCAGCAAGCTCTATCAGCGGGGGGTCAAAGATACGCAGTATTTT; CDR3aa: CASKLYQRGVKDTQYF
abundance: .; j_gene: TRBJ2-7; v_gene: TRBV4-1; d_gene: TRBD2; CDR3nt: TGCGCCAGCAGCCCCCTTGGCGGGGGTACCTACGAGCAGTACTTC; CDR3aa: CASSPLGGGTYEQYF
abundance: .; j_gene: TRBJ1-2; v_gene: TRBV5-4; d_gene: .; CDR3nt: TGTGCCAGCAGCGGGGGCGGAGGAATCTATGGCTACACCTTC; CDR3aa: CASSGGGGIYGYTF
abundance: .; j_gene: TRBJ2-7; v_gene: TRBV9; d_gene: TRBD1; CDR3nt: TGTGCCAGCAGCGTAGGGACGACCGGGACAGGGGTTTACGAGCAGTACTTC; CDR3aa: CASSVGTTGTGVYEQYF
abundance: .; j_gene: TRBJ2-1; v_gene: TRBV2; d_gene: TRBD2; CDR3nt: TGTGCCAGCAAAACGGGGGGAGGGGACTACAATGAGCAGTTCTTC; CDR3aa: CASKTGGGDYNEQFF
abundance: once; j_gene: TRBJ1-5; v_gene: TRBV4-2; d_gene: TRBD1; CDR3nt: TGTGCCAGCAGCCAAGGGGGGACAGGATTCAATCAGCCCCAGCATTTT; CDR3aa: CASSQGGTGFNQPQHF
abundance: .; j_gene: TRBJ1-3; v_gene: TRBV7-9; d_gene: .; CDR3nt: TGTGCCAGCAGCTTACAAGGGGCTGGAAACACCATATATTTT; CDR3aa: CASSLQGAGNTIYF
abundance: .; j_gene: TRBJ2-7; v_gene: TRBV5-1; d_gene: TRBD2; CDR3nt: TGCGCCAGCAGCTTGACAGCGGGACCCTACGAGCAGTACTTC; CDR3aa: CASSLTAGPYEQYF
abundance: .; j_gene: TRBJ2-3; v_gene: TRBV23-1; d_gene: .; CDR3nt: TGCGCCAGCAGTGGGCGAGCCACAGATACGCAGTATTTT; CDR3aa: CASSGRATDTQYF
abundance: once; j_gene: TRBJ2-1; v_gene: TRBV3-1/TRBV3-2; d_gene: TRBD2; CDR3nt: TGTGCCAGCAGCCCGGGACTAGTGCGCGAGCAGTTCTTC; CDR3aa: CASSPGLVREQFF